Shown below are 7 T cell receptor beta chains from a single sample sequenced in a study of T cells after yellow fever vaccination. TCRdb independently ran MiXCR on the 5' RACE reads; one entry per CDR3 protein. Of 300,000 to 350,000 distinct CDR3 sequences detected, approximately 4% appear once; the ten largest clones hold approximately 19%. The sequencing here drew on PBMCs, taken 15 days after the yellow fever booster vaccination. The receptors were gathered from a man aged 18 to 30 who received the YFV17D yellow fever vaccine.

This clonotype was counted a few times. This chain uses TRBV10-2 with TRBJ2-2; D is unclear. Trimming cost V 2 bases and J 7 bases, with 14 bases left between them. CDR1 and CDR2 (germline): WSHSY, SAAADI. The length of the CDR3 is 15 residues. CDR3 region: CASSEQPTLGGELFF. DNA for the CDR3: TGCGCCAGCAGTGAGCAACCGACTCTGGGCGGGGAGCTGTTTTTT.

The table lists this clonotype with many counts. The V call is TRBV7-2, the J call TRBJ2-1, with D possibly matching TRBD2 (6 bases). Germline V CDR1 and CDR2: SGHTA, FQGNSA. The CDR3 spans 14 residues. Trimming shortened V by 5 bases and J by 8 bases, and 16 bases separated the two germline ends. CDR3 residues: CASSPLTSSDEQFF. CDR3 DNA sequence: TGTGCCAGCAGCCCCTTGACTAGTTCCGATGAGCAGTTCTTC. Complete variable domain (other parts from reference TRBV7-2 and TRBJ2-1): GAGVSQSPSNKVTEKGKDVELRCDPISGHTALYWYRQSLGQGLEFLIYFQGNSAPDKSGLPSDRFSAERTGGSVSTLTIQRTQQEDSAVYLCASSPLTSSDEQFFGPGTRLTVL.

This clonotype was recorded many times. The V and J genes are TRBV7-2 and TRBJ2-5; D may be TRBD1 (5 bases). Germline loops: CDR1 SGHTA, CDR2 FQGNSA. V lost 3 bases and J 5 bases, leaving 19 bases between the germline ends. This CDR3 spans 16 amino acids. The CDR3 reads CASSFRQPSQWETQYF. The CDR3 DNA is TGTGCCAGCAGCTTTAGACAGCCTTCCCAGTGGGAGACCCAGTACTTC.

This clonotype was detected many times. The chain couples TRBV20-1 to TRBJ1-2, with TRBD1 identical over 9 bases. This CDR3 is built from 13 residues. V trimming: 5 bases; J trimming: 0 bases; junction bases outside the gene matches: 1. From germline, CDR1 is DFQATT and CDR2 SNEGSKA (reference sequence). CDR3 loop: CSARDRANYGYTF. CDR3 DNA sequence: TGCAGTGCTCGGGACAGGGCTAACTATGGCTACACCTTC.

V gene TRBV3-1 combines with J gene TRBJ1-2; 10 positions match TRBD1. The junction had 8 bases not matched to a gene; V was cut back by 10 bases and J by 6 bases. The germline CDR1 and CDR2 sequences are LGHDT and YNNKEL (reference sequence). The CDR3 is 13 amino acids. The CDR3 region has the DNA TGTGCCACCCGGGACAGGGGTGTAGATGGCTACACCTTC. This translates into CATRDRGVDGYTF.

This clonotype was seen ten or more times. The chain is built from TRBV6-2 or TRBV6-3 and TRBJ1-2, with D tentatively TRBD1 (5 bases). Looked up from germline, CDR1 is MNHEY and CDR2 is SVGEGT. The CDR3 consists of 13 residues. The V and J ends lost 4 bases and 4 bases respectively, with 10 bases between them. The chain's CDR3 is CASSWGVTYGYTF. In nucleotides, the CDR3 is TGTGCCAGCAGTTGGGGGGTGACCTATGGCTACACCTTC.

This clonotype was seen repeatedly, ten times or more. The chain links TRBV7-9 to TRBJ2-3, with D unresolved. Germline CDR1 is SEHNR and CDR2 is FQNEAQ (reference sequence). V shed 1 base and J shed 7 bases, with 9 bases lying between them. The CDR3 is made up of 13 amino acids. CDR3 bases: TGTGCCAGCAGCTTAGACGTGATAAATACGCAGTATTTT. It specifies CASSLDVINTQYF.